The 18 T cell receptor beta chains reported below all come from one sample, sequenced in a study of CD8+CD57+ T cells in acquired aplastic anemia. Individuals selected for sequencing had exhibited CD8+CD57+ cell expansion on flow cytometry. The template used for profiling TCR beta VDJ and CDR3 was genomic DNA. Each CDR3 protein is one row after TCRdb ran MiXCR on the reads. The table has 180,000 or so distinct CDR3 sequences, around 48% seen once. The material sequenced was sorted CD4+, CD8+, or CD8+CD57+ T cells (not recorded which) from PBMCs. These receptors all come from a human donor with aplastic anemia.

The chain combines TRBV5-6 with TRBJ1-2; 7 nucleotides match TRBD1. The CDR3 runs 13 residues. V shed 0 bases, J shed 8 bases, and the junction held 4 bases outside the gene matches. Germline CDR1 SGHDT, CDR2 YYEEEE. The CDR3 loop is CASSLDTDRGYTF. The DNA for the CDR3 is TGTGCCAGCAGCTTGGACACGGACAGGGGCTACACCTTC.

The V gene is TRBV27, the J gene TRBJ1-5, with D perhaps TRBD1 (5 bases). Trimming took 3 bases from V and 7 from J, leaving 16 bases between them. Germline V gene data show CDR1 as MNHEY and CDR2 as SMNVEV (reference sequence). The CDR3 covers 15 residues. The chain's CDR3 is CASSFEGVAGQPQHF. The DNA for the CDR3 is TGTGCCAGCAGTTTCGAGGGAGTGGCAGGGCAGCCCCAGCATTTT.

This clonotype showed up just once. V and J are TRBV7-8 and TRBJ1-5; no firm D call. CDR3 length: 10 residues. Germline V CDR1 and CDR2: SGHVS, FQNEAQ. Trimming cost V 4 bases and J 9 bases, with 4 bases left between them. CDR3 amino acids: CASSSPPQHF. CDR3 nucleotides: TGTGCCAGCAGCTCCCCGCCCCAGCATTTT.

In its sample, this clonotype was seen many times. The CDR3 coding sequence is TGTGCCAGCACCGAGACAGGGGGGGGACCCCAGCATTTT. Its protein product is CASTETGGGPQHF. J is TRBJ1-5 and V is TRBV6-1, with 9 bases matching TRBD1. CDR3 length: 13 residues. CDR1 MNHNS and CDR2 SASEGT come from the germline V gene. V shed 7 bases, J shed 10 bases, and the junction held 8 bases outside the gene matches.

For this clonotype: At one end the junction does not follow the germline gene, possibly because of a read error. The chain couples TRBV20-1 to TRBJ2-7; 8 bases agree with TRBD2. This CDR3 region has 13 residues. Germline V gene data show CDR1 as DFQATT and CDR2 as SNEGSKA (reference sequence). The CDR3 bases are TGCAGTGCTAGAGCGGGGGGGACCTACGAGCCGTACTTC. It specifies CSARAGGTYEPYF.

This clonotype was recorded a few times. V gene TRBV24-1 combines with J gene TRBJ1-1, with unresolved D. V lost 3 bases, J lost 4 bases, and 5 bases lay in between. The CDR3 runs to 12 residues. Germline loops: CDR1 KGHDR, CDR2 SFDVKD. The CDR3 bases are TGTGCCACCAGTGATCTTGGCACTGAAGCTTTCTTT. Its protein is CATSDLGTEAFF.

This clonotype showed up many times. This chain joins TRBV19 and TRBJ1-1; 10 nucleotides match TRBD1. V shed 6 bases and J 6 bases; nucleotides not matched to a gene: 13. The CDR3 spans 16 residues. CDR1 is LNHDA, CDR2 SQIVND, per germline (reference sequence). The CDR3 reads CASSPGRTGGFAEAFF. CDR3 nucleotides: TGTGCCAGTAGCCCCGGCCGGACAGGGGGTTTCGCTGAAGCTTTCTTT. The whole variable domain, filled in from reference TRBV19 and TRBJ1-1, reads DGGITQSPKYLFRKEGQNVTLSCEQNLNHDAMYWYRQDPGQGLRLIYYSQIVNDFQKGDIAEGYSVSREKKESFPLTVTSAQKNPTAFYLCASSPGRTGGFAEAFFGQGTRLTVV.

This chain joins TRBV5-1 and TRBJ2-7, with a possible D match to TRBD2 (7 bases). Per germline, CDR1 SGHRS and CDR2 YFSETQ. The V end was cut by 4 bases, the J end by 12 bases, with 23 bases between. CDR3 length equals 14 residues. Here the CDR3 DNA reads TGCGCCAGCAGCGGACTAGGGGGACTCGCCGTATTGTACTTC. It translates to CASSGLGGLAVLYF.

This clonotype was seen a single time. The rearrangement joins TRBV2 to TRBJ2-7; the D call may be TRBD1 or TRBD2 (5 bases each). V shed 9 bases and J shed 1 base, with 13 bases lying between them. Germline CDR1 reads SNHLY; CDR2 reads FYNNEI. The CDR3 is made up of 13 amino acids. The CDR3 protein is CARSGTESYEQYF. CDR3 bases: TGTGCCAGGTCCGGGACCGAATCCTACGAGCAGTACTTC.

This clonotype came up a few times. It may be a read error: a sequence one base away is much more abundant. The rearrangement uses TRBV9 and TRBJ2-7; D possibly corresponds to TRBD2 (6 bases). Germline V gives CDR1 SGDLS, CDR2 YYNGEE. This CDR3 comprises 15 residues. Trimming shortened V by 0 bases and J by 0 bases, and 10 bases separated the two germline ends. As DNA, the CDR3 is TGTGCCAGCAGCGTAGGGGGCGGGGACTCCTACGAGCAGTACTTC. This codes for CASSVGGGDSYEQYF.

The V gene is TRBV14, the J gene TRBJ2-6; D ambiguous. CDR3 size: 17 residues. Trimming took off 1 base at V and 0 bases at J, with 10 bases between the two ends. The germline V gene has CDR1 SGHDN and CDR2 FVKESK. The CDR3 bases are TGTGCCAGCAGCCAAGGGAAAGGGCACTCTGGGGCCAACGTCCTGACTTTC. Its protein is CASSQGKGHSGANVLTF. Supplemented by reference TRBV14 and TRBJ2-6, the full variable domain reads EAGVTQFPSHSVIEKGQTVTLRCDPISGHDNLYWYRRVMGKEIKFLLHFVKESKQDESGMPNNRFLAERTGGTYSTLKVQPAELEDSGVYFCASSQGKGHSGANVLTFGAGSRLTVL.

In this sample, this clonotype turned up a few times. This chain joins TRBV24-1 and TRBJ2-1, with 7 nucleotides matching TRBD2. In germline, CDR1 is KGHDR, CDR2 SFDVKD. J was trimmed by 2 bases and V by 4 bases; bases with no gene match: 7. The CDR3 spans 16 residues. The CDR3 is CATSDATSVPYNEQFF. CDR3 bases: TGTGCCACCAGTGACGCTACTAGCGTTCCCTACAATGAGCAGTTCTTC.

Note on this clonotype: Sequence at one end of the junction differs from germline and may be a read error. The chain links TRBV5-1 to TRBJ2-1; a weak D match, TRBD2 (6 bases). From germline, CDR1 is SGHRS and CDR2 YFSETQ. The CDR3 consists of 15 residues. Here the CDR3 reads CASSSRLEDYNEQFF. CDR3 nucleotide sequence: TGTGCCAGCAGCTCAAGACTAGAAGACTACAATGAGCAGTTCTTC.

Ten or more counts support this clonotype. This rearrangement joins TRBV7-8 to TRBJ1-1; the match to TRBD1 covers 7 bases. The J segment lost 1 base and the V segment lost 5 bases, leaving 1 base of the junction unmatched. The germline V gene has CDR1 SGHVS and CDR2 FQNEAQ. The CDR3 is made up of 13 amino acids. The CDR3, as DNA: TGTGCCAGCAGCGGACAGGCGAACACTGAAGCTTTCTTT. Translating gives CASSGQANTEAFF.

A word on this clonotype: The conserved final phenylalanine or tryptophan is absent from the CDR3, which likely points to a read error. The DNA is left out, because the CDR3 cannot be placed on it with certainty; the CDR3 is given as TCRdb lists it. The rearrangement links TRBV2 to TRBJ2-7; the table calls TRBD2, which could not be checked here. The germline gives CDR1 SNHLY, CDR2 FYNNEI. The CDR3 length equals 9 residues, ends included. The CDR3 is CASSVMVAG.

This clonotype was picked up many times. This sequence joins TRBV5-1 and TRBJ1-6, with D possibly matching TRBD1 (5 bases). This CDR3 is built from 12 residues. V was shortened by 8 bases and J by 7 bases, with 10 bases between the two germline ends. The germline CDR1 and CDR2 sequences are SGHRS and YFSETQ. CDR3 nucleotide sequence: TGCGCCAGTGGAGAGGGGAATTCACCCCTCCACTTT. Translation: CASGEGNSPLHF. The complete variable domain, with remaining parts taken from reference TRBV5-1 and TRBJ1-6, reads KAGVTQTPRYLIKTRGQQVTLSCSPISGHRSVSWYQQTPGQGLQFLFEYFSETQRNKGNFPGRFSGRQFSNSRSEMNVSTLELGDSALYLCASGEGNSPLHFGNGTRLTVT.

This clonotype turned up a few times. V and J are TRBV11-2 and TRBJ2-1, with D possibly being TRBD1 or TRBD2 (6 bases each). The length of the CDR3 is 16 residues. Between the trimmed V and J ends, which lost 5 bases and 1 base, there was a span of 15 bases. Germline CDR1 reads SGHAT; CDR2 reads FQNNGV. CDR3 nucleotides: TGTGCCAGCAGCCTCATCCAGGGGAGGTCCTACAATGAGCAGTTCTTC. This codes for CASSLIQGRSYNEQFF.

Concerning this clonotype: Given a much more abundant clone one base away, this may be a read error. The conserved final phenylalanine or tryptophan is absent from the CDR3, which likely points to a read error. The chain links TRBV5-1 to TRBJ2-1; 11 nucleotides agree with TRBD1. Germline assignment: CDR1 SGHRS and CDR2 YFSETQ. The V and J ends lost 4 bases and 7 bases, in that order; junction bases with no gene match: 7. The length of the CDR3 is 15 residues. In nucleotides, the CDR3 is TGCGCCAGCAGCGGCGGACAGGGGGCGGCTAATGAGCAGTTCCTC. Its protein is CASSGGQGAANEQFL.